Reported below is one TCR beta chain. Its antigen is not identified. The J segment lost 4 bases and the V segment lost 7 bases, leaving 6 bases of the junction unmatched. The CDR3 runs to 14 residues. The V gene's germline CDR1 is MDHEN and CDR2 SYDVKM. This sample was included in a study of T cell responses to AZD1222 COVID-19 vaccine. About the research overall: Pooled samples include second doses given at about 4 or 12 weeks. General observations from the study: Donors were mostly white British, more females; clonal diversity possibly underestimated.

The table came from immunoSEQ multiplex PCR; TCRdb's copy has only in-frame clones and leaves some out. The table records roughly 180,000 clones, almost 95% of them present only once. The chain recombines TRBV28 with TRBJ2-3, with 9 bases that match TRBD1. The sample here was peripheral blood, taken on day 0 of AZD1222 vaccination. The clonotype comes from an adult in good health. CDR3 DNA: TGTGCCAGCAAAACAGGGGGCTGGGCAGATACGCAGTATTTT. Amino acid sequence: CASKTGGWADTQYF.